This passage covers 27 T cell receptor beta chains from one sample sequenced in a study of T cells in Graves' hyperthyroidism and ophthalmopathy. Authors of the study amplified TCR beta CDR3 regions from RNA transcripts. During a first-round RT-PCR of the TCR CDR3, the HTBI primer set was used. TCRdb itself ran the multiplex PCR reads through MiXCR, one entry per CDR3 protein. Counted here are roughly 180,000 distinct CDR3 sequences, about 9.4% occurring once; the ten biggest clones make up 22%. Sequenced input: blood. Receptor source: a woman under 30 with Graves' hyperthyroidism that later progressed to Graves' ophthalmopathy.

This clonotype was seen ten or more times. The chain links TRBV9 to TRBJ2-1; D is uncertain. The CDR3 is 12 amino acids. Deletions cut 4 bases from V and 3 bases from J, with 5 bases between. Germline V gives CDR1 SGDLS, CDR2 YYNGEE. CDR3 amino acids: CASSTLYNEQFF. CDR3 DNA: TGTGCCAGCAGCACCCTCTACAATGAGCAGTTCTTC.

This clonotype was counted ten times or more. J is TRBJ2-3 and V is TRBV30, with D perhaps being TRBD1 or TRBD2 (5 bases each). The CDR3 covers 13 residues. Germline V CDR1 and CDR2: GTSNPN, SVGIG (reference sequence). Trimming pared 0 bases from V and 4 bases from J, leaving 8 bases between. CDR3 residues: CAWSVVGADTQYF. In DNA, the CDR3 is TGTGCCTGGAGTGTTGTGGGGGCAGATACGCAGTATTTT.

In its sample, this clonotype was seen many times. J is TRBJ2-2 and V is TRBV6-4; TRBD1 agrees at 8 bases. J was trimmed by 4 bases and V by 4 bases; bases with no gene match: 2. The CDR3 is made up of 14 amino acids. From germline, CDR1 is MRHNA and CDR2 SNTAGT. The DNA of the CDR3 is TGTGCCAGCAGTGCAGGGGGCGTCACCGGGGAGCTGTTTTTT. It encodes CASSAGGVTGELFF.

V usage is TRBV7-8 and J usage is TRBJ2-1; 12 nucleotides match TRBD2. The length of the CDR3 is 16 residues. The V gene end was trimmed by 6 bases and the J gene end by 2 bases; junction bases not matched to a gene: 5. CDR1 is SGHVS and CDR2 is FQNEAQ in the germline V gene. CDR3 in amino acids: CASRRLAGDTYNEQFF. In nucleotides, the CDR3 is TGTGCCAGCAGGAGACTAGCGGGGGACACCTACAATGAGCAGTTCTTC.

This clonotype was observed many times. The V and J genes are TRBV10-3 and TRBJ2-3; D is unresolved. The CDR3 is made up of 14 amino acids. V was cut by 6 bases and J by 6 bases, with 16 bases left in between. The germline CDR1 and CDR2 sequences are ENHRY and SYGVKD. In DNA, the CDR3 is TGTGCCATCAGCCCAACAGTCTCGCCCGATACGCAGTATTTT. Translating gives CAISPTVSPDTQYF.

This clonotype was counted many times. V and J are TRBV18 and TRBJ2-5; 8 nucleotides line up with TRBD1. The CDR3 sequence is 17 residues long. J was trimmed by 5 bases and V by 2 bases; bases with no gene match: 13. Germline assignment: CDR1 KGHSH and CDR2 LQKENI. The CDR3 coding sequence is TGTGCCAGCTCACCATCTATATGGGACAGGTCTGGGGAGACCCAGTACTTC. Amino acid sequence: CASSPSIWDRSGETQYF.

The J gene is TRBJ2-2, the V gene TRBV7-6; D not resolved. The V and J ends lost 1 base and 0 bases respectively, with 6 bases between them. The CDR3 sequence is 15 residues long. CDR1 is SGHVS, CDR2 FNYEAQ, per germline. The CDR3 loop reads CASSLVVSNTGELFF. The DNA for the CDR3 is TGTGCCAGCAGCTTAGTTGTCTCGAACACCGGGGAGCTGTTTTTT. The variable domain in full, with the rest retrieved from reference TRBV7-6 and TRBJ2-2, is GAGVSQSPRYKVTKRGQDVALRCDPISGHVSLYWYRQALGQGPEFLTYFNYEAQQDKSGLPNDRFSAERPEGSISTLTIQRTEQRDSAMYRCASSLVVSNTGELFFGEGSRLTVL.

This rearrangement joins TRBV7-2 to TRBJ1-1, with TRBD1 matching over 7 bases. The length of the CDR3 is 15 residues. Trimming took 1 base from V and 4 from J; bases not matched to a gene: 6. Germline loops: CDR1 SGHTA, CDR2 FQGNSA. The CDR3 reads CASSLGQGVSTEAFF. The CDR3 DNA sequence: TGTGCCAGCAGCTTAGGACAGGGCGTGAGCACTGAAGCTTTCTTT.

A few counts support this clonotype. The V call is TRBV9, the J call TRBJ2-3; D might be TRBD1 or TRBD2, each matching 5 bases. CDR3 length: 12 amino acids. Between the trimmed V and J ends, which lost 3 bases and 13 bases, there was a span of 15 bases. The germline gives CDR1 SGDLS, CDR2 YYNGEE. The CDR3 loop is CASSDGGTIEYF. The CDR3 DNA reads TGTGCCAGCAGCGATGGGGGTACTATCGAGTATTTT.

Many counts were recorded for this clonotype. J is TRBJ2-7 and V is TRBV5-1; TRBD2 matches at 11 bases. Looked up from germline, CDR1 is SGHRS and CDR2 is YFSETQ. With 0 bases clipped from V and 6 bases from J, the junction kept 8 bases outside the gene matches. This CDR3 comprises 16 residues. DNA of the CDR3: TGCGCCAGCAGCTTGGTTCCTAGCGGGAGGCCTCGCGAGCAGTACTTC. As protein: CASSLVPSGRPREQYF.

The V and J genes are TRBV9 and TRBJ2-2, with TRBD2 matching over 7 bases. Germline lookup yields CDR1 SGDLS and CDR2 YYNGEE. CDR3 length equals 17 residues. Germline trimming cut 3 bases from V and 4 bases from J; bases unmatched to any gene: 12. CDR3 DNA: TGTGCCAGCAGCGAAGGACCGGGACTACCTACCACCGGGGAGCTGTTTTTT. This gives the protein CASSEGPGLPTTGELFF.

In its sample, this clonotype was seen many times. The CDR3, as DNA: TGTGCCACCAGTGATAATTTTTGGGAGACCGGGGAGCTGTTTTTT. Its protein is CATSDNFWETGELFF. The V call is TRBV24-1, the J call TRBJ2-2, with D tentatively TRBD2 (5 bases). The CDR3 sequence is 15 residues long. Deletions cut 3 bases from V and 5 bases from J, with 12 bases between. Germline values: CDR1 KGHDR, CDR2 SFDVKD.

This clonotype has a handful of counts. This sequence may be a read error, since a much larger clone differs from it by one base. The missing conserved phenylalanine or tryptophan at the end of this CDR3 makes a read error likely. This chain joins TRBV29-1 and TRBJ2-7; TRBD1 aligns across 9 bases. Germline V lookup: CDR1 SQVTM, CDR2 ANQGSEA. The CDR3 totals 13 residues. V dropped 6 bases and J dropped 3; count of bases not matched to a gene: 6. CDR3 DNA: TGCAGCGTCGCTCCGGGACAGGGCTACGAGCAGTACCTC. It codes for CSVAPGQGYEQYL.

Ten or more counts support this clonotype. The chain employs TRBV2 and TRBJ2-3; 12 bases fit TRBD2. Looked up from germline, CDR1 is SNHLY and CDR2 is FYNNEI. CDR3 length: 16 residues. The junction had 8 bases not matched to a gene; V was cut back by 5 bases and J by 5 bases. This CDR3 is CASSNPSGGAIDTQYF. The CDR3 DNA reads TGTGCCAGCAGTAATCCTAGCGGGGGGGCGATAGATACGCAGTATTTT.

This clonotype was recorded at least ten times. The gene calls are TRBV3-1 and TRBJ2-1, with D perhaps TRBD1 or TRBD2 (5 bases each). Germline assignment: CDR1 LGHDT and CDR2 YNNKEL (reference sequence). The V end lost 5 bases, the J end lost 0 bases, and 11 bases lay between the germline ends. The CDR3 sequence is 15 residues long. For the CDR3, the DNA is TGTGCCAGCAGCGAAGGGGACGCCTCCTACAATGAGCAGTTCTTC. It encodes CASSEGDASYNEQFF.

This clonotype has at least ten counts. The J gene is TRBJ1-4, the V gene TRBV7-8; TRBD1 matches 8 bases. Germline V CDR1 and CDR2: SGHVS, FQNEAQ. There are 14 residues in the CDR3. V trimming: 2 bases; J trimming: 8 bases; junction bases outside the gene matches: 4. Here the CDR3 reads CASSLQGAGEKLFF. In DNA, the CDR3 is TGTGCCAGCAGCTTACAGGGGGCCGGAGAAAAACTGTTTTTT.

The gene calls are TRBV20-1 and TRBJ1-5; weak D call: TRBD1 (5 bases). Germline V lookup: CDR1 DFQATT, CDR2 SNEGSKA (reference sequence). The CDR3 extends over 13 amino acids. V shed 8 bases and J shed 0 bases, with 11 bases lying between them. In nucleotides, the CDR3 is TGCAGTACGGGGGACTATAGCAATCAGCCCCAGCATTTT. This translates into CSTGDYSNQPQHF.

In this sample, this clonotype turned up many times. J is TRBJ1-1 and V is TRBV30; D not certain. Germline CDR1 GTSNPN, CDR2 SVGIG (reference sequence). Deletions cut 5 bases from V and 4 bases from J, with 11 bases between. This CDR3 is built from 12 residues. CDR3 nucleotides: TGTGCCTGGGAGGAGAGGATCACTGAAGCTTTCTTT. Its protein product is CAWEERITEAFF.

Ten or more counts support this clonotype. The rearrangement joins TRBV2 to TRBJ2-3; 8 bases align to TRBD1. The J segment lost 2 bases and the V segment lost 6 bases, leaving 10 bases of the junction unmatched. Germline CDR1 and CDR2: SNHLY and FYNNEI. The CDR3 length is 16 residues. The CDR3 nucleotides are TGTGCCAGCAGGGGCTTGAAGGGACAGGACACAGATACGCAGTATTTT. Residues: CASRGLKGQDTDTQYF. Full variable domain (rest looked up from reference TRBV2 and TRBJ2-3): EPEVTQTPSHQVTQMGQEVILRCVPISNHLYFYWYRQILGQKVEFLVSFYNNEISEKSEIFDDQFSVERPDGSNFTLKIRSTKLEDSAMYFCASRGLKGQDTDTQYFGPGTRLTVL.

This clonotype was seen ten or more times. The rearrangement uses TRBV30 and TRBJ2-2; D is uncertain. The CDR3 is 14 amino acids. Germline CDR1 reads GTSNPN; CDR2 reads SVGIG (reference sequence). The V end lost 0 bases, the J end lost 6 bases, and 11 bases lay between the germline ends. The DNA for the CDR3 is TGTGCCTGGAGTGTACTTTTGGGATCCGGGGAGCTGTTTTTT. Residues: CAWSVLLGSGELFF. Filled out from reference TRBV30 and TRBJ2-2, the complete variable domain reads SQTIHQWPATLVQPVGSPLSLECTVEGTSNPNLYWYRQAAGRGLQLLFYSVGIGQISSEVPQNLSASRPQDRQFILSSKKLLLSDSGFYLCAWSVLLGSGELFFGEGSRLTVL.

V is TRBV7-6 and J is TRBJ2-2, with D perhaps assigned TRBD1 or TRBD2 (6 bases each). V lost 4 bases to trimming and J lost 6 bases, with 18 bases between them. The CDR3 is 16 amino acids. Germline CDR1 and CDR2: SGHVS and FNYEAQ. In DNA, the CDR3 is TGTGCCAGCAGCTCGCTGAAGGGGGGAAAGGCCGGGGAGCTGTTTTTT. As protein: CASSSLKGGKAGELFF.

This clonotype was seen repeatedly, ten times or more. The chain has TRBV7-6 and TRBJ1-1, with D possibly matching TRBD1 (5 bases). CDR3 length: 18 amino acids. Germline CDR1 SGHVS, CDR2 FNYEAQ. Trimming left V 3 bases short and J 2 bases short, with 22 bases between. The CDR3 DNA reads as TGTGCCAGCAGCTTCATCTGGAGCAGGGATCAGCTTAACACTGAAGCTTTCTTT. Amino acid sequence: CASSFIWSRDQLNTEAFF.

This clonotype occurred many times. The chain combines TRBV11-2 with TRBJ2-1; D is unresolved. This CDR3 spans 11 amino acids. CDR1 is SGHAT and CDR2 is FQNNGV in the germline V gene. V lost 3 bases and J 6 bases, leaving 3 bases between the germline ends. DNA for the CDR3: TGTGCCAGCAGCTTTTCCAATGAGCAGTTCTTC. Encoded protein: CASSFSNEQFF.

This clonotype was seen repeatedly, ten times or more. Sequence at one end of the junction differs from germline and may be a read error. This chain joins TRBV7-8 and TRBJ2-7; 10 bases match TRBD2. The CDR3 has 14 amino acids. Germline CDR1 and CDR2: SGHVS and FQNEAQ. CDR3 sequence reads: CASRLAGGSYEQYF. The CDR3 bases are TGTGCCAGCAGATTAGCGGGGGGTTCCTACGAGCAGTACTTC.

This clonotype came up many times. The rearrangement links TRBV13 to TRBJ2-1; perhaps TRBD1 as D (6 bases). Germline CDR1 and CDR2: PRHDT and FYEKMQ (reference sequence). Between the trimmed V and J ends, which lost 5 bases and 7 bases, there was a span of 15 bases. This CDR3 is 14 amino acids long. The CDR3 region is CASSIIQGTNEQFF. The CDR3 DNA follows: TGTGCCAGCAGCATTATACAGGGAACGAATGAGCAGTTCTTC.

This clonotype was recorded many times. The chain combines TRBV19 with TRBJ1-2; TRBD1 matches at 8 bases. CDR3 length equals 13 residues. The V segment lost 7 bases and the J segment 4 bases; nucleotides outside the gene matches: 5. CDR1 is LNHDA, CDR2 SQIVND, per germline (reference sequence). The CDR3: CASTGTGIYGYTF. As DNA, the CDR3 is TGTGCCAGTACGGGGACAGGCATCTATGGCTACACCTTC.

This clonotype was detected ten times or more. The gene calls are TRBV11-2 and TRBJ2-7; D possibly corresponds to TRBD1 (6 bases). Deletions cut 5 bases from V and 4 bases from J, with 21 bases between. The CDR3 has 16 residues. Germline CDR1 reads SGHAT; CDR2 reads FQNNGV. The CDR3 is CASSPTDSLKFYEQYF. DNA for the CDR3: TGTGCCAGCAGCCCTACGGACAGTCTAAAGTTTTACGAGCAGTACTTC.